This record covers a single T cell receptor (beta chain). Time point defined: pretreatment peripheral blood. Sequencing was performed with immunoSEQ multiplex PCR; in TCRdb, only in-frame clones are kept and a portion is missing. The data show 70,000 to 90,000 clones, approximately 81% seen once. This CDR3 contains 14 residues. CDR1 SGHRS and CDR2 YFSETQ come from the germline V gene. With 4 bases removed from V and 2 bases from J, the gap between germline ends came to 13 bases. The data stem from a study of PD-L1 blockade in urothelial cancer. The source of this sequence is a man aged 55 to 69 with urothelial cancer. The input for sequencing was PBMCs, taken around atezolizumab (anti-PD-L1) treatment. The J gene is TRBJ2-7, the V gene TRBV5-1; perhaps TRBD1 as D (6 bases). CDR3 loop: CASSRDTLPYEQYF. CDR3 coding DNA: TGCGCCAGCAGCCGGGACACCCTGCCCTACGAGCAGTACTTC.